This T cell receptor (beta chain) came from a study of early T cells in non-severe SARS-CoV-2 infection (dated by TCRdb to the early 2020s). With respect to the entire study: Because TCR sequencing relied on bulk RNA taken from unsorted whole blood, pairing of alpha and beta chains was not possible.

The study was a case-control design nested within a healthcare worker cohort in London, UK, with weekly nasopharyngeal swab PCR tests and blood sampling. Healthcare workers were recruited during the week of the UK lockdown, between 23 and 31 March 2020, and followed weekly for up to roughly 15 weeks. Taken from cysteine to phenylalanine, the CDR3 has 12 residues. Only the CDR3 region is kept as DNA, spanning 36 bases read in frame from base 1. The germline V gene sets CDR1 to SNHLY and CDR2 to FYNNEI. Trimming removed 9 bases from V and 3 bases from J, leaving 9 bases between the germline ends. The research as a whole found: VDJdb matching was skewed toward anti-spike CD8 responses and likely underestimated virus-specific expansions by missing private and CD4 specificities.

Libraries were prepared through 5' RACE. Reads for this sample came from a NextSeq 500. Unique molecular identifiers were attached to individual cDNA molecules in the TCR library protocol so that sequencing error and PCR bias could be corrected. Both TCR alpha and beta chains were sequenced, and tight co-correlation was observed between alpha and beta sequence abundances in each sample. As for the authors' bioinformatics: Decombinator V4 was used to annotate TCR sequences for V gene, J gene and CDR3. Expanded TCRs were defined as changing significantly between any two time points under a Poisson model with p below 0.0001. TCR abundances were normalised to the total number of TCRs sequenced in each sample and reported as counts per million. TRAV1-2 paired with TRAJ12, TRAJ20 or TRAJ33 defined MAIT TCRs, while TRAV10 paired with TRAJ18 defined iNKT TCRs. VDJdb, accessed on 1 November 2021, was searched for TCRs annotated for CMV, EBV and SARS-CoV-2, and TCRs annotated for more than one antigen were excluded. TCRdb reran the public reads through fastp at Q25 and MiXCR, keeping productive beta chains. Identical CDR3 proteins give one entry, which carries the most common genes and DNA. TCRdb's processing, not the study's, gives the V and J calls here. The sample records tens of thousands of distinct CDR3 sequences, 13% of which are singletons. The ten largest clonotypes hold around 4.8% of the sample.

For this clonotype: What antigen it recognizes has not been identified. No base qualities exist here, and no much larger clone lies one base off it.

Sequencing was performed on whole blood. The chain employs TRBV2 and TRBJ1-5, with the D segment identity uncertain. The TCR was taken from an adult who was a healthcare worker with PCR-confirmed SARS-CoV-2 infection or an uninfected control (not recorded which). The CDR3 here reads CASDTVNQPQHF. The DNA reads as follows: TGTGCCAGTGACACGGTCAATCAGCCCCAGCATTTT.